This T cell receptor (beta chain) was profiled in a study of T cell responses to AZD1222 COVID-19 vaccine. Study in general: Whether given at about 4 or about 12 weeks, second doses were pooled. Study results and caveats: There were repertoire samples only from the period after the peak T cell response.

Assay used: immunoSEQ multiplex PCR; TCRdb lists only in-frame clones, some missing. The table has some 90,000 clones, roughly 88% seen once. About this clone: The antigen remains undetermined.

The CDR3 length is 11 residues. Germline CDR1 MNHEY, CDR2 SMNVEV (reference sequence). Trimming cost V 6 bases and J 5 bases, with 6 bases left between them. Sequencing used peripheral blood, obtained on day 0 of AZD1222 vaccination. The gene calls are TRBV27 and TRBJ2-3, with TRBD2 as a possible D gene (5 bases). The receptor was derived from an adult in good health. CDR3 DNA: TGTGCCAGCAGGGGGAGAGATACGCAGTATTTT. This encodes CASRGRDTQYF.